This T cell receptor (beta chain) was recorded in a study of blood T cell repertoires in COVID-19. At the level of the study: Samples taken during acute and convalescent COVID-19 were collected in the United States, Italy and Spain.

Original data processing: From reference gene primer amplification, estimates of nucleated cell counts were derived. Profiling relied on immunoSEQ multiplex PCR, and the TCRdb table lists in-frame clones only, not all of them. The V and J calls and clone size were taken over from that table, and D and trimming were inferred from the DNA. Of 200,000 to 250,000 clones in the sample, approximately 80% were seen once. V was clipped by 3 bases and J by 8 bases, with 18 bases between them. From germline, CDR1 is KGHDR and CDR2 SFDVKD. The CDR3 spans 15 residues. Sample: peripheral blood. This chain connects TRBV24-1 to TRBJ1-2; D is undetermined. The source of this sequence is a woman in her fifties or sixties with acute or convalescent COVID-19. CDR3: CATSDHNREARGYTF. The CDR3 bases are TGTGCCACCAGTGATCATAACCGGGAGGCGCGCGGCTACACCTTC.